The 9 T cell receptor beta chains reported below all come from one sample, sequenced in a study of monozygotic twins with cystic fibrosis. TCRdb's copy holds only in-frame clones and misses some; the assay was immunoSEQ multiplex PCR. The sample records about 25,000 clones, about nine tenths being singletons. The sample comprised blood. The receptors here all came from a girl aged 2-10 years with cystic fibrosis.

This rearrangement joins TRBV6-8 to TRBJ2-2; D might be TRBD1 (5 bases). The V and J ends lost 8 bases and 2 bases respectively, with 24 bases between them. Germline V CDR1 and CDR2: MNHGY, SAAAGT. The CDR3 length is 18 residues. The DNA for the CDR3 is TGTGCCAGCCCTCTGCCTAAAAACAGGACCTTTAACACCGGGGAGCTGTTTTTT. Amino acids: CASPLPKNRTFNTGELFF.

This sequence joins TRBV27 and TRBJ2-7; no firm D call. Germline V CDR1 and CDR2: MNHEY, SMNVEV (reference sequence). V was trimmed by 6 bases and J by 3 bases, leaving 21 bases between them. The CDR3 runs to 16 residues. CDR3 in amino acids: CASRALGNHRFYEQYF. The CDR3 DNA reads as TGTGCCAGCAGGGCCTTAGGGAACCACAGATTCTACGAGCAGTACTTC.

This chain uses TRBV5-4 with TRBJ2-1; 14 bases map to TRBD2. V trimming: 0 bases; J trimming: 9 bases; junction bases outside the gene matches: 2. The germline CDR1 and CDR2 sequences are SGHNT and YYREEE (reference sequence). The CDR3 covers 15 residues. The CDR3 sequence: CASSLGLAGGPEQFF. CDR3 nucleotides: TGTGCCAGCAGCTTGGGACTAGCGGGGGGGCCTGAGCAGTTCTTC.

V is TRBV7-9 and J is TRBJ1-2; D gene ambiguous. The ends were cut back, 6 bases at V and 0 bases at J, with 8 bases in the middle. The CDR3 totals 13 residues. CDR1 is SEHNR and CDR2 is FQNEAQ in the germline V gene (reference sequence). Here the CDR3 DNA reads TGTGCCAGCAGTGAGACATCTAACTATGGCTACACCTTC. Translated, it gives CASSETSNYGYTF.

V is TRBV18 and J is TRBJ1-5; D unclear. The CDR3 is 14 amino acids. V was clipped by 5 bases and J by 0 bases, with 8 bases between them. CDR1 KGHSH and CDR2 LQKENI come from the germline V gene. The CDR3, as DNA: TGTGCCAGCTCAGACACTGATAGCAATCAGCCCCAGCATTTT. Residues: CASSDTDSNQPQHF.

The chain uses TRBV7-6 and TRBJ2-1; 7 bases match TRBD2. Germline CDR1 is SGHVS and CDR2 is FNYEAQ. V trimming: 0 bases; J trimming: 0 bases; junction bases outside the gene matches: 8. The CDR3 sequence is 18 residues long. This CDR3 is CASSLAGRAATSYNEQFF. The CDR3 DNA is TGTGCCAGCAGCTTAGCGGGGAGGGCGGCGACCTCCTACAATGAGCAGTTCTTC.

The V gene is TRBV30, the J gene TRBJ2-5, with 8 bases fitting TRBD2. There are 13 residues in the CDR3. Germline lookup yields CDR1 GTSNPN and CDR2 SVGIG (reference sequence). After removal of 1 base from V and 6 bases from J, the junction contained 4 bases not matched to a gene. This CDR3 reads CAWSAGGGKTQYF. The CDR3 DNA reads TGTGCCTGGAGTGCCGGGGGGGGGAAGACCCAGTACTTC.

The chain links TRBV2 to TRBJ2-1; TRBD1 might be the D (5 bases). Germline V gene sequence: CDR1 SNHLY, CDR2 FYNNEI. The CDR3 contains 14 residues. Trimming pared 7 bases from V and 5 bases from J, leaving 15 bases between. The CDR3 nucleotides are TGTGCCAGCAAGGCAGGGAAAGGGAACAATGAGCAGTTCTTC. Protein: CASKAGKGNNEQFF.

This clone was counted between two and nine times. The rearrangement links TRBV7-6 to TRBJ2-7, with D possibly TRBD1 on 6 matching bases. There are 13 residues in the CDR3. CDR1 SGHVS and CDR2 FNYEAQ come from the germline V gene. V was cut by 5 bases and J by 1 base, with 9 bases left in between. The CDR3 DNA is TGTGCCAGCAGCATTGGACAGTCCTACGAGCAGTACTTC. Amino acids: CASSIGQSYEQYF.